This note documents a single T cell receptor (beta chain) sequence. These data come from a study of blood T cell repertoires in COVID-19. Overall study context: Specimens from acute and convalescent COVID-19 originated in the United States, Italy and Spain.

Generated by immunoSEQ multiplex PCR, the TCRdb table keeps only in-frame clones and is missing some. The table lists some 260,000 clones, 88% of them singletons. Per germline, CDR1 SNHLY and CDR2 FYNNEI. The CDR3 loop spans 15 amino acids. Deletions cut 8 bases from V and 1 base from J, with 17 bases between. The origin of this receptor is a human donor in a cohort sampled during active COVID-19. Sequences were obtained from peripheral blood. The V call is TRBV2, the J call TRBJ1-1, with D possibly matching TRBD1 (5 bases). Here the CDR3 DNA reads TGTGCCAGCCGAGGGGAGGGGTTGCCGAACACTGAAGCTTTCTTT. Translated, it gives CASRGEGLPNTEAFF.